This T cell receptor (beta chain) was sequenced for a study of blood T cells in healthy people across ages. The CDR3 is made up of 15 amino acids. The donors, all healthy, were Caucasians living in Russia, aged about 6 to 90. A J-beta primer mix and a sample-barcoded 5' primer were used in a second PCR of about 7 to 12 cycles. TCRdb re-analysed the 5' RACE reads in MiXCR, keeping a single row per CDR3 protein. Of more than 550,000 distinct CDR3 sequences in the sample, 20% to 25% were seen once. Sequencing input: blood. The chain joins TRBV21-1 to TRBJ2-2; the DNA was not compared with TRBD1, the D call given in the table. TRBV21-1 has pseudogene status. This sequence was found in a man between 65 and 85 years old in good health. CDR3 in DNA: TGTGCCAGCAGCAGAACAGGGGAGCACACCGGGGAGCTGTTTTTT. It codes for CASSRTGEHTGELFF.